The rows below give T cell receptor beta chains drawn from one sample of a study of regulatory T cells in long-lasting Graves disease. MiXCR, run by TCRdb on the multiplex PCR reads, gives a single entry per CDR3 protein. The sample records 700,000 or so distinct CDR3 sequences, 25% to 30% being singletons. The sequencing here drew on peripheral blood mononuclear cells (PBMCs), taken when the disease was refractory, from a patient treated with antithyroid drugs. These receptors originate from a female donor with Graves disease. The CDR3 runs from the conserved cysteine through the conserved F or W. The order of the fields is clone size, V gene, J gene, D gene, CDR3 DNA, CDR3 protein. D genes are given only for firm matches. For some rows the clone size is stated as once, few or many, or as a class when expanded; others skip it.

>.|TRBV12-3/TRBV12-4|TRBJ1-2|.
TGTGCCAGCAGTATAAGCAGGGCCCTAGGCTATGGCTACACCTTC
CASSISRALGYGYTF
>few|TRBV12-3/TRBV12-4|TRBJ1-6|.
TGTGCCAGCAGTTACGCAAACAGGGAGAATTCACCCCTCCACTTT
CASSYANRENSPLHF
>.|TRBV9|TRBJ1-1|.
TGTGCCAGCAGCCCGCGAGCAAGTCCTACCACTGAAGCTTTCTTT
CASSPRASPTTEAFF
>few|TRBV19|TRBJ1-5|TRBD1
TGTGCCAGTGGACCTTTGAACAGGGGAATGAACCAGCCCCAGCATTTT
CASGPLNRGMNQPQHF
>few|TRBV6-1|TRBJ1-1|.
TGTGCCAGCAGTGTAGTCGCCGGGCGACAGGACGGTAATGCAAAGGCTTTCTTT
CASSVVAGRQDGNAKAFF
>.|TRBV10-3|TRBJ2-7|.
TGTGCCACCACCTTCGGGGGAGACGAGCAGTACTTC
CATTFGGDEQYF
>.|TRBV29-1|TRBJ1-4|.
TGCAGCGTTGAAGTCAGGGGAACCACTGGGGAGAAACTGTTTTTT
CSVEVRGTTGEKLFF
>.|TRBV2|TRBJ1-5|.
TGTGCCAGCAGTGAAGCGCTTTTCCGTCAGCCCCAGCATTTT
CASSEALFRQPQHF
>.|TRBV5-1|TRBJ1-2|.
TGCGCCAGCAGCGAGGTGGATGGCTATGGCTACACCTTC
CASSEVDGYGYTF
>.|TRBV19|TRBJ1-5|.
TGTGCCAGTAGGAAGGAAGGGTTAGGCAGTCAGCCCCAGCATTTT
CASRKEGLGSQPQHF
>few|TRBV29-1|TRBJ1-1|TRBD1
TGCAGCGTGGGACAGGGCGAGACTGAAGCTTTCTTT
CSVGQGETEAFF
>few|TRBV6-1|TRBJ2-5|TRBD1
TGTGCCAGCAGGATGAGGGGGCGAGAGACCCAGTACTTC
CASRMRGRETQYF
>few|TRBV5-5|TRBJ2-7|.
TGTGCCAGCAGCGCCCGTCCCCGAGGGCGGGGCGAGCAGTACTTC
CASSARPRGRGEQYF
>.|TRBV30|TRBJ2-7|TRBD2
TGTGCCTGTGCCCCTAGCGGGAGTGGATACGAGCAGTACTTC
CACAPSGSGYEQYF
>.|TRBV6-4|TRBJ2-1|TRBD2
TGTGCCAGCAGTACGACTAGCGGGAGGGGGTACAATGAGCAGTTCTTC
CASSTTSGRGYNEQFF
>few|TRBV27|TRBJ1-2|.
TGTGCCAGCAGTCCCCGTGCAGCTGATTATGGCTACACCTTC
CASSPRAADYGYTF
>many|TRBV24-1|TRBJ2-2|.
TGTGCCACCAGTGATTTTGGGCAGAATTGCACCGGGGAGCTGTTTTTT
CATSDFGQNCTGELFF
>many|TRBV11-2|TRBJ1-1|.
TGTGCCAGCAGCTTAGCTGGGGAAGCTTTCTTT
CASSLAGEAFF
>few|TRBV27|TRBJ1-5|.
TGTGCCAGCAGTTTTCGCAGCGGGGGGAGCAATCAGCCCCAGCATTTT
CASSFRSGGSNQPQHF
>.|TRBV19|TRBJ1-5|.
TGTGCCAGTAGTAGCCCAGTTGTTTCACAGAATCAGCCCCAGCATTTT
CASSSPVVSQNQPQHF
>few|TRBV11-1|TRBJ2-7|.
TGTGCCAGCAGCTTAGATAGCGGATCGGGCTCCTACGAGCAGTACTTC
CASSLDSGSGSYEQYF
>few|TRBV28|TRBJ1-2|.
TGTGCCAGCAGTCTACTCACCTATGGCTACACCTTC
CASSLLTYGYTF
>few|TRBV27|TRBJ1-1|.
TGTGCCACCGGGGGGGCACAGGAGAACACTGAAGCTTTCTTT
CATGGAQENTEAFF
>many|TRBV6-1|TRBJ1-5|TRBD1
TGTGCCAGCAGTAACACAGGGGACGATGGTCAGCCCCAGCATTTT
CASSNTGDDGQPQHF
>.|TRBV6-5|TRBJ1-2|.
TGTGCCAGCAGTTACTTGAGGAGGAGGTTTGGCTACACCTTC
CASSYLRRRFGYTF
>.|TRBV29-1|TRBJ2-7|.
TGCAGCGCTACCCCTCTGGGGACCTACGAGCAGTACTTC
CSATPLGTYEQYF
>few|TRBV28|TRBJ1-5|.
TGTGCCAGCAGTTTATCTCCAGGCGGGCAGCCCCAGCATTTT
CASSLSPGGQPQHF
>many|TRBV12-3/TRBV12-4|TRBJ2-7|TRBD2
TGTGCCAGCAGTGTAGCGGGAGAGGGCCGCGAGCAGTACTTC
CASSVAGEGREQYF
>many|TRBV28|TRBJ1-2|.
TGTGCCAGCAGTCCCCTATCCTATGGCTACACCTTC
CASSPLSYGYTF
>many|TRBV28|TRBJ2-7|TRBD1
TGTGCCAGCAGGGACAGGGGGGGTCGGTACTTC
CASRDRGGRYF
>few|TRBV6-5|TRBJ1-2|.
TGTGCCAGCAGTTACTCCGGGCTGATGGGGGGCTACACCTTC
CASSYSGLMGGYTF
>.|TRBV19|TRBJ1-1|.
TGTGCCAGTAGCTCCGAGGGGGTGACTGAAGCTTTCTTT
CASSSEGVTEAFF
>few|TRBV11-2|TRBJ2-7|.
TGTGCCAGCAGCCCCGGGCCGACTAACTCCTACGAGCAGTACTTC
CASSPGPTNSYEQYF
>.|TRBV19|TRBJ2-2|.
TGTGCCAGTAGGAGGGATCTACTAGGCGCCGGGGAGCTGTTTTTT
CASRRDLLGAGELFF
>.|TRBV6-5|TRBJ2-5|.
TGTGCCAGCAGTTACTCCCCAGGGGCAGAGACCCAGTACTTC
CASSYSPGAETQYF
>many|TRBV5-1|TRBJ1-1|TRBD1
TGCGCCAGCAGCTTAGTCCAGGGGGCGAACACTGAAGCTTTCTTT
CASSLVQGANTEAFF
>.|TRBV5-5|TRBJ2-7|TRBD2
TGTGCCAGCAGAAGGACCGGGACTAGCCTCGAGCAGTACTTC
CASRRTGTSLEQYF
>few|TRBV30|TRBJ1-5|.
TGTGCCTGGAGTGAAGGGGGTCAGCCCCAGCATTTT
CAWSEGGQPQHF
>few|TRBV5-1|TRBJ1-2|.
TGCGCCAGCAGCGTCTCGGAGCAGGGCTACACCTTC
CASSVSEQGYTF
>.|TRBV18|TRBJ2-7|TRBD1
TGTGCCTCTCAGGGGACAGCTGCCTACGAGCAGTACTTC
CASQGTAAYEQYF
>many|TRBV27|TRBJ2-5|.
TGTGCCAGCAGTCCGGACATATGGCAAGAGACCCAGTACTTC
CASSPDIWQETQYF